The 17 T cell receptor beta chains reported below all come from one sample, sequenced in a study of identical twins. Each CDR3 protein is one row after TCRdb ran MiXCR on the 5' RACE reads. The repertoire consists of 400,000 to 550,000 distinct CDR3 sequences, with about 20% occurring once and the leading ten covering roughly 0.9%. These data were also reused for a study on T cells expressing NK-cell markers.

The specimen sequenced was CD4+ T cells sorted from blood. Receptors were obtained from a woman aged 18-29 years in good health.

This clonotype was seen a few times. The chain links TRBV10-3 to TRBJ1-5; possible D gene TRBD1, 5 bases. Germline lookup yields CDR1 ENHRY and CDR2 SYGVKD. The ends were cut back, 0 bases at V and 2 bases at J, with 5 bases in the middle. The CDR3 has 14 amino acids. The CDR3 reads CAISESGGNQPQHF. As DNA, the CDR3 is TGTGCCATCAGTGAGTCAGGGGGCAATCAGCCCCAGCATTTT.

The V gene is TRBV6-1, the J gene TRBJ2-2; 10 bases are a match to TRBD1. V was clipped by 6 bases and J by 5 bases; unmatched bases: 3. This CDR3 has 14 amino acids. From germline, CDR1 is MNHNS and CDR2 SASEGT. The CDR3 loop is CASRRGQGTGELFF. The CDR3, as DNA: TGTGCCAGCAGGCGGGGACAGGGGACCGGGGAGCTGTTTTTT.

This clonotype showed up just a few times. The chain uses TRBV10-3 and TRBJ2-5; 7 bases are a match to TRBD1. V gave up 11 bases and J gave up 2 bases; unmatched junction bases: 5. The CDR3 is 12 residues long. Germline V gene lookup returns CDR1 ENHRY and CDR2 SYGVKD. The CDR3 DNA reads as TGTGCCGTCTCGGACAGGCAAGAGACCCAGTACTTC. Protein sequence: CAVSDRQETQYF.

The genes are TRBV7-6 and TRBJ1-5; D is unresolved. The CDR3 runs to 14 residues. Trimming removed 6 bases from V and 7 bases from J, with 16 bases in between. The germline CDR1 and CDR2 sequences are SGHVS and FNYEAQ. The CDR3 protein is CASSYREGGQPQHF. DNA of the CDR3: TGTGCCAGCAGTTACCGGGAGGGCGGGCAGCCCCAGCATTTT.

The gene calls are TRBV7-3 and TRBJ2-2; a weak D match, TRBD1 (5 bases). Deletions cut 5 bases from V and 4 bases from J, with 17 bases between. This CDR3 contains 16 residues. The germline gives CDR1 SGHTA, CDR2 FQGTGA. CDR3 DNA sequence: TGTGCCAGCAGCCTCCTCCTGGGAAGGGGCACCGGGGAGCTGTTTTTT. It yields the protein CASSLLLGRGTGELFF.

This clonotype was counted between two and nine times. The chain combines TRBV5-6 with TRBJ2-1; a weak D match, TRBD1 (5 bases). This CDR3 is built from 19 residues. Germline CDR1 and CDR2: SGHDT and YYEEEE. Trimming shortened V by 0 bases and J by 2 bases, and 21 bases separated the two germline ends. The DNA of the CDR3 is TGTGCCAGCAGCTTGGTTCAGGGTAAACCAGAAAAACCCTACAATGAGCAGTTCTTC. Encoded protein: CASSLVQGKPEKPYNEQFF. The full variable domain, its missing parts supplied by reference TRBV5-6 and TRBJ2-1, is DAGVTQSPTHLIKTRGQQVTLRCSPKSGHDTVSWYQQALGQGPQFIFQYYEEEERQRGNFPDRFSGHQFPNYSSELNVNALLLGDSALYLCASSLVQGKPEKPYNEQFFGPGTRLTVL.

This clonotype was seen ten or more times. This chain uses TRBV15 with TRBJ2-1; TRBD2 matches 8 bases. The CDR3 totals 14 residues. V shed 6 bases, J shed 8 bases, and the junction held 9 bases outside the gene matches. From germline, CDR1 is LNHNV and CDR2 YYDKDF (reference sequence). CDR3 amino acids: CATRGFSGNYEQFF. CDR3 DNA sequence: TGTGCCACCAGAGGTTTTAGCGGGAACTATGAGCAGTTCTTC.

The V and J genes are TRBV3-1 and TRBJ2-3, with D perhaps TRBD2 (7 bases). The CDR3 sequence is 15 residues long. The V gene lost 6 bases and the J gene lost 1 base, with 14 bases spanning the gap. From germline, CDR1 is LGHDT and CDR2 YNNKEL (reference sequence). This CDR3 reads CASSVPGGGTDTQYF. CDR3 in DNA: TGTGCCAGCAGTGTCCCGGGGGGCGGCACAGATACGCAGTATTTT.

This clonotype was picked up a small number of times. The rearrangement uses TRBV7-2 and TRBJ2-1; 11 nucleotides agree with TRBD2. The CDR3 length is 17 residues. Looked up from germline, CDR1 is SGHTA and CDR2 is FQGNSA. Trimming cost V 5 bases and J 8 bases; bases outside gene matches: 14. The CDR3 DNA follows: TGTGCCAGCAGCCGAGGTGGGGCTAGCGGGAGGAGGGATGAGCAGTTCTTC. It specifies CASSRGGASGRRDEQFF.

In this sample, this clonotype turned up a few times. This chain joins TRBV5-6 and TRBJ1-1; D is unclear. Trimming took 1 base from V and 4 from J, leaving 8 bases between them. Germline V gene lookup returns CDR1 SGHDT and CDR2 YYEEEE. The CDR3 runs 13 residues. CDR3 DNA sequence: TGTGCCAGCAGCTTGCGATGGGGCACTGAAGCTTTCTTT. This codes for CASSLRWGTEAFF.

This clonotype has just a few counts. CDR3: CSARGQGFRNIQYF. CDR3 sequence (DNA): TGCAGTGCTAGGGGACAGGGGTTCAGAAACATTCAGTACTTC. This rearrangement joins TRBV20-1 to TRBJ2-4; the match to TRBD1 covers 10 bases. The CDR3 runs 14 residues. Per the germline V gene, CDR1 is DFQATT and CDR2 is SNEGSKA (reference sequence). Losses at the gene ends were 3 bases for V and 6 bases for J; bases not matched to a gene: 5.

The gene calls are TRBV23-1 and TRBJ2-4, with TRBD2 identical over 9 bases. Being an ORF, TRBV23-1 has a function that is uncertain. The CDR3 is made up of 16 amino acids. The V gene end was trimmed by 9 bases and the J gene end by 2 bases; junction bases not matched to a gene: 11. In DNA form, the CDR3 reads TGCGCCAGTTTCCCCATAGCGGGAGCCCCCAAAAACATTCAGTACTTC. Its translation: CASFPIAGAPKNIQYF.

The chain is built from TRBV20-1 and TRBJ2-1, with TRBD2 matching over 13 bases. The CDR3 contains 14 residues. Trimming took 6 bases from V and 10 from J; bases not matched to a gene: 9. The germline V gene has CDR1 DFQATT and CDR2 SNEGSKA (reference sequence). The CDR3 loop reads CSAITSGGAREQFF. Written as DNA, the CDR3 is TGCAGTGCCATAACTAGCGGGGGGGCGAGGGAGCAGTTCTTC.

This clonotype was counted a few times. V usage is TRBV29-1 and J usage is TRBJ2-2; TRBD2 agrees at 8 bases. CDR1 is SQVTM and CDR2 is ANQGSEA in the germline V gene. V lost 6 bases to trimming and J lost 0 bases; unmatched junction nucleotides: 9. The CDR3 contains 16 residues. The CDR3 here is CSVRVLADANTGELFF. CDR3 in DNA: TGCAGCGTGAGGGTACTAGCGGACGCGAACACCGGGGAGCTGTTTTTT.

The rearrangement joins TRBV27 to TRBJ1-5; TRBD1 is a possible D gene (6 bases). Trimming took 6 bases from V and 0 from J, leaving 18 bases between them. Germline V gene lookup returns CDR1 MNHEY and CDR2 SMNVEV (reference sequence). CDR3 length: 17 amino acids. This CDR3 is CASRRGTSEYSNQPQHF. In DNA form, the CDR3 reads TGTGCCAGCAGACGTGGGACATCCGAATATAGCAATCAGCCCCAGCATTTT.

The chain links TRBV7-2 to TRBJ2-7, with TRBD1 as a possible D gene (6 bases). CDR3 size: 14 residues. Looked up from germline, CDR1 is SGHTA and CDR2 is FQGNSA. Trimming pared 8 bases from V and 5 bases from J, leaving 19 bases between. CDR3 region: CASVSQGLGHEQYF. The CDR3 region has the DNA TGTGCCAGCGTCTCCCAGGGGTTGGGACACGAGCAGTACTTC. Variable domain in full (rest from reference TRBV7-2 and TRBJ2-7): GAGVSQSPSNKVTEKGKDVELRCDPISGHTALYWYRQSLGQGLEFLIYFQGNSAPDKSGLPSDRFSAERTGGSVSTLTIQRTQQEDSAVYLCASVSQGLGHEQYFGPGTRLTVT.

This clonotype showed up just a few times. This rearrangement joins TRBV20-1 to TRBJ1-5; the D is unclear. V lost 3 bases to trimming and J lost 0 bases, with 9 bases between them. In germline, CDR1 is DFQATT, CDR2 SNEGSKA (reference sequence). This CDR3 is built from 14 residues. The CDR3 nucleotides read TGCAGTGCTAGGGCCTTGGATAGCAATCAGCCCCAGCATTTT. Translating gives CSARALDSNQPQHF.